The 2 T cell receptor beta chains below were found in one sample sequenced in a study of regulatory T cells in long-lasting Graves disease. Assembly of TCR beta libraries relied on iRepertoire HTBI primers together with Arm-PCR of CDR3 regions. In TCRdb, the multiplex PCR reads were re-called with MiXCR into one record per CDR3 protein. The sample carries 350,000 to 450,000 distinct CDR3 sequences, around 21% recorded once. The sample's time point: persistent/refractory GD, antithyroid drugs over 5 years with positive TRAb. The authors made the TCR library using RNA they extracted from PBMCs. The source material was peripheral blood mononuclear cells (PBMCs), sampled when the disease was refractory, from a patient treated with antithyroid drugs. The receptors were sampled from a female donor with Graves disease.

The genes are TRBV19 and TRBJ1-2; D gene ambiguous. The CDR3 length is 13 residues. V lost 5 bases, J lost 1 base, and 8 bases lay in between. Germline V gives CDR1 LNHDA, CDR2 SQIVND (reference sequence). The CDR3 DNA follows: TGTGCCAGTAGTTCCGGGATTAACTATGGCTACACCTTC. Protein: CASSSGINYGYTF.

V and J are TRBV30 and TRBJ2-7, with TRBD1 as a possible D gene (6 bases). Trimming cost V 0 bases and J 7 bases, with 16 bases left between them. CDR1 GTSNPN and CDR2 SVGIG come from the germline V gene (reference sequence). The CDR3 has 14 amino acids. This CDR3 is CAWSVLQGEREQYF. CDR3 nucleotide sequence: TGTGCCTGGAGTGTACTACAGGGCGAGAGGGAGCAGTACTTC.